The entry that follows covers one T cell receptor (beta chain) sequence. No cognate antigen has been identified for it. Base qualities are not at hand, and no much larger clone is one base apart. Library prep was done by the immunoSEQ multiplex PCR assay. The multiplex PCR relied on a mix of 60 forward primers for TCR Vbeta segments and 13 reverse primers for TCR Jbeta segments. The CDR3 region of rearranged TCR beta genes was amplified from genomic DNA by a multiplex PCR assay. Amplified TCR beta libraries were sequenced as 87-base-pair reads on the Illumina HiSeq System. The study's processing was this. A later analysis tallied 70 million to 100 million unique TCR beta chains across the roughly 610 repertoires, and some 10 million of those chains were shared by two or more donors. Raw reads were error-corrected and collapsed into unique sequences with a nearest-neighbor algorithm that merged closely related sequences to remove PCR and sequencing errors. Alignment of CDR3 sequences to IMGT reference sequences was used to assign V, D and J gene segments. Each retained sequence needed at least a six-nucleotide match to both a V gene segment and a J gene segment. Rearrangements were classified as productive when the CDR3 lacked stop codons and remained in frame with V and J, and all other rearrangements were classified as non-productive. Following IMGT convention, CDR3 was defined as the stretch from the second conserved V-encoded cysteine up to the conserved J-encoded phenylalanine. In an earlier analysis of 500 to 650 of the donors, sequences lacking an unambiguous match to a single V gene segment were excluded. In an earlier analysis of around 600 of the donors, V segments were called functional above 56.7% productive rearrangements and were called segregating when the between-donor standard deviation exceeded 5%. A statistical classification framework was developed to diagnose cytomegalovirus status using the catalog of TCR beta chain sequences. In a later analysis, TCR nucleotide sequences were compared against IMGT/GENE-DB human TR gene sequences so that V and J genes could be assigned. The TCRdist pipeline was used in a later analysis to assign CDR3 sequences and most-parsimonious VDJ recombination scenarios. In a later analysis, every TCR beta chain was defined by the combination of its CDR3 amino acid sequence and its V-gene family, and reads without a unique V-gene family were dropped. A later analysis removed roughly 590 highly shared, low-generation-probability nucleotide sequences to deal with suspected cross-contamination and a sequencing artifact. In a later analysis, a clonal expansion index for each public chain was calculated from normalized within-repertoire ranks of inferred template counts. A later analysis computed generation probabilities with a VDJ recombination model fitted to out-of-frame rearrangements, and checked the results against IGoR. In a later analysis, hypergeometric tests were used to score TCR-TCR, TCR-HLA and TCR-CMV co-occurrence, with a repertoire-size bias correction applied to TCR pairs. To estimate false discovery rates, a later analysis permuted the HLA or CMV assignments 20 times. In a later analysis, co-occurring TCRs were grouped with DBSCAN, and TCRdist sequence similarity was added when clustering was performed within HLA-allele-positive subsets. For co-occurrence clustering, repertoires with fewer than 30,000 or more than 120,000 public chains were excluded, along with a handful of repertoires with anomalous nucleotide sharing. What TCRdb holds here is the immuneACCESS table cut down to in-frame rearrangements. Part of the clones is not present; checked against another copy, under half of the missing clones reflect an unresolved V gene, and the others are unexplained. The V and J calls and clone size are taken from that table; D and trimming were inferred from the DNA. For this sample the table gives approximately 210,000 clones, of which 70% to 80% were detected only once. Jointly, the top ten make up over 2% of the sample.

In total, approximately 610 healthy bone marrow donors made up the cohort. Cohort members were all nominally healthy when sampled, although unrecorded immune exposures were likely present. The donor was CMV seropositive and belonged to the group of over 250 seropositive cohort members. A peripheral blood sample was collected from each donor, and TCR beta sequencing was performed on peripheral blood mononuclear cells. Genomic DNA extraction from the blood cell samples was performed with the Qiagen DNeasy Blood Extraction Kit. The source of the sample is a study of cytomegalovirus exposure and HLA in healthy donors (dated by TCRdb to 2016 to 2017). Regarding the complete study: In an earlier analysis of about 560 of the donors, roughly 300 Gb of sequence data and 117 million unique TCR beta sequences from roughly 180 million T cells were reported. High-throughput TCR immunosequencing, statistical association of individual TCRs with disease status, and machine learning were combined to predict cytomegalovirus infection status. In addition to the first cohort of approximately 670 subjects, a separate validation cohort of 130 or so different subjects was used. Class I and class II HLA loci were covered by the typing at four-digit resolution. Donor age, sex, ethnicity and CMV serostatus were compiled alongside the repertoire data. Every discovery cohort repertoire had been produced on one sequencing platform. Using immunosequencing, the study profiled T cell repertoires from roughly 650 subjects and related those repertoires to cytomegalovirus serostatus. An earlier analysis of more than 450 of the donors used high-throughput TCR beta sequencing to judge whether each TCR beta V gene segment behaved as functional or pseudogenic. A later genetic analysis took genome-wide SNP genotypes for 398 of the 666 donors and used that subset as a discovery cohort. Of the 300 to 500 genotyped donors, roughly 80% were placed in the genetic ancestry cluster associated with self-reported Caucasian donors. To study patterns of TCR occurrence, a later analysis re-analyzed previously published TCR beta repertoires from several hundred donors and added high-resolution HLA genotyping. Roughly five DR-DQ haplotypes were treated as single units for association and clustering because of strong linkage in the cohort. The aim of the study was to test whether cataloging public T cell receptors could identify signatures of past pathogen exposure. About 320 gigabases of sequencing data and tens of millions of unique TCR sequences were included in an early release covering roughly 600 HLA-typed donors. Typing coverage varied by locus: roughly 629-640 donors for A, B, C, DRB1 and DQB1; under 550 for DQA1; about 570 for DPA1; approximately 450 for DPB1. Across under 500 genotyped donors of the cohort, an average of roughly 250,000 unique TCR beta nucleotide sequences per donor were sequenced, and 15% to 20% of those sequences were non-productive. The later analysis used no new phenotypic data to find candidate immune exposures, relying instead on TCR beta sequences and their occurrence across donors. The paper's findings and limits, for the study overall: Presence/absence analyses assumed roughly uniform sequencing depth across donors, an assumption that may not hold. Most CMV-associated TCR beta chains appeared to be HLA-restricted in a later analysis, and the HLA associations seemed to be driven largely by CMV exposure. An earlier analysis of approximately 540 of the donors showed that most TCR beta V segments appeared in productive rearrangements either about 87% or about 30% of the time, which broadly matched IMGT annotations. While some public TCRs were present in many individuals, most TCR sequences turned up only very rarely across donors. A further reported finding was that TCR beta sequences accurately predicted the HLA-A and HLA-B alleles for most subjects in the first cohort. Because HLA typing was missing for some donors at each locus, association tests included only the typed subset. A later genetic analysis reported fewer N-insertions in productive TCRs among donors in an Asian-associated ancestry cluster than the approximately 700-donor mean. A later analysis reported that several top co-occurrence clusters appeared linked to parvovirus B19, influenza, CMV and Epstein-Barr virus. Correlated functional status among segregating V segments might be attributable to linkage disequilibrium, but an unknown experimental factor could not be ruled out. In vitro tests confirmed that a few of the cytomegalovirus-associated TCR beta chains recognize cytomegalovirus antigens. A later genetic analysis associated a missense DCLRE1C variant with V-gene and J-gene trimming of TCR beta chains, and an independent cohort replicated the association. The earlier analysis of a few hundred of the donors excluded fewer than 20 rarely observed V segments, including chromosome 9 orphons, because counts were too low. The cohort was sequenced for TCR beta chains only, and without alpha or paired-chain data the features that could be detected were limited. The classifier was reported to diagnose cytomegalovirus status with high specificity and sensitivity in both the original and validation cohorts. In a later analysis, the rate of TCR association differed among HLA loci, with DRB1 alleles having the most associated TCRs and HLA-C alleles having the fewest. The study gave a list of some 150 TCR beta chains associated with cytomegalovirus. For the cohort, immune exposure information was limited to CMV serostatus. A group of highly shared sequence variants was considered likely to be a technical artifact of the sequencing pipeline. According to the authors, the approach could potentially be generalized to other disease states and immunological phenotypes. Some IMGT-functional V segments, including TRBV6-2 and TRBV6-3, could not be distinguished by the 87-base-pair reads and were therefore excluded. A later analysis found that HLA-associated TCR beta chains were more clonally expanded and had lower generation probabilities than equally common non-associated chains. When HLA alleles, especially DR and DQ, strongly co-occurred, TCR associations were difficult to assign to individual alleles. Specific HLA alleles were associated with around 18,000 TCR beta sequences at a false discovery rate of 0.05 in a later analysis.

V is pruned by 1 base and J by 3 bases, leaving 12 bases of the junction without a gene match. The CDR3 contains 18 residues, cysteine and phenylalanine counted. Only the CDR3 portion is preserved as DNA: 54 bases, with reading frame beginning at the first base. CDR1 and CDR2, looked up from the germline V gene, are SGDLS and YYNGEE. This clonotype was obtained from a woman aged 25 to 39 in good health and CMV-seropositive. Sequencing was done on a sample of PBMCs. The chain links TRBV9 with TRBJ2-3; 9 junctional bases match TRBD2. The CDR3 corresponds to CASSVFGGASGITDTQYF. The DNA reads TGTGCCAGCAGCGTATTCGGTGGGGCTAGCGGGATTACAGATACGCAGTATTTT.